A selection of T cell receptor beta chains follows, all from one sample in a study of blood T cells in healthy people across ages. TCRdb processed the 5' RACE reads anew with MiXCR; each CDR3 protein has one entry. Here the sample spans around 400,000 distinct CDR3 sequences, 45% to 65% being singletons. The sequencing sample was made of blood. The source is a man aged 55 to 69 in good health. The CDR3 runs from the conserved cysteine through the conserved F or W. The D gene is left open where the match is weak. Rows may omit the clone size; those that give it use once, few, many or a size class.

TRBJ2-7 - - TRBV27 TGTGCCAGCAGCTCCGACGACAGGTCCTACGAGCAGTACTTC CASSSDDRSYEQYF
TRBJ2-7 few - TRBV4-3 TGCGCCAGCAGCACGGGCGGGAATGGTGAGCAGTACTTC CASSTGGNGEQYF
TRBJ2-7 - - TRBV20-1 TGCAGTGCTCCCTCCGTAGCGACCAACTCCTACGAGCAGTACTTC CSAPSVATNSYEQYF
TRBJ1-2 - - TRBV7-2 TGTGCCAGCAGCTTAGACGCGGGCTCAGGCACCTTC CASSLDAGSGTF
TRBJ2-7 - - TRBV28 TGTGCCAGCAGTAACCAGGGGGGGATTCGCTACGAGCAGTACTTC CASSNQGGIRYEQYF
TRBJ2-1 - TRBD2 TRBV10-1 TGCGCCAGCAGTGCCCTGGGAGGGCGCGGGCAGTTCTTC CASSALGGRGQFF
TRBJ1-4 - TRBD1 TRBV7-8 TGTGCCAGCAGCCGGGACAGCGCAACTAATGAAAAGCTGTTTTTT CASSRDSATNEKLFF
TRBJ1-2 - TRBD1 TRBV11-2 TGTGCCAGCAGCTTAGATCCCGGGACAGCGAACTATGGCTACACCTTC CASSLDPGTANYGYTF
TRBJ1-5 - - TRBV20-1 TGCAGTGCTATGCGGGACAGCAATCAGCCCCAGCATTTT CSAMRDSNQPQHF
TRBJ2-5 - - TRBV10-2 TGCGCCAGCAGTGAGACGTTGAATCCCCCAGAGACCCAGTACTTC CASSETLNPPETQYF
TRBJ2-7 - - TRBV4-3 TGCGCCAGCAGCCAAGGTACCGGCAGCTCATCCTACGAGCAGTACTTC CASSQGTGSSSYEQYF
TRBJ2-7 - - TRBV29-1 TGCAGCGTAAGACTAGTTTCCTACGAGCAGTACTTC CSVRLVSYEQYF
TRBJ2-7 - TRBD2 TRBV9 TGTGCCAGCAGCTCCGGACTAGGGAGCTCCTACGAGCAGTACTTC CASSSGLGSSYEQYF
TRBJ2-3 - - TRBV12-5 TGTGCTAGTGGTTACGGTTCATCGGGAGATACGCAGTATTTT CASGYGSSGDTQYF
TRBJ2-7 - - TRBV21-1 TGTGCCAGCAGCAATCCAGCCGGGGTGGACTACGAGCAGTACTTC CASSNPAGVDYEQYF
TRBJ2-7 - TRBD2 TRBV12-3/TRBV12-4 TGTGCCAGCTCCCGAGCGGGAGTCGAGCAGTACTTC CASSRAGVEQYF
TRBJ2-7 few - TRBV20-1 TGCAGTGCTAGAGATCGGGGGAGCGGGCCGTTGCAGTACTTC CSARDRGSGPLQYF
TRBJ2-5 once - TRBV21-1 TGTGCCAGCAGCAAGGGGTGGACCCAGCACCAAGAGACCCAGTACTTC CASSKGWTQHQETQYF
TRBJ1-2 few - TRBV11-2 TGTGCCAGCAGCTTAGATTCAGTAGGTGGCTACACCTTC CASSLDSVGGYTF
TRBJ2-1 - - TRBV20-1 TGCAGTGCTGGCATGACGGGGCCATACAATGAGCAGTTCTTC CSAGMTGPYNEQFF
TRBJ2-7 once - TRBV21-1 TGTGCCAGCAGCAAAGCGGGCGCCCGGGACAGGGGCTCCTACGAGCAGTACTTC CASSKAGARDRGSYEQYF
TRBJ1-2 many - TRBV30 TGTGCCTGGAGGGCCCTTGGAGGCTACACCTTC CAWRALGGYTF
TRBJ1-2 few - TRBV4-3 TGCGCCAGCAGCCCAGGAGGAGGACAGACCTATGGCTACACCTTC CASSPGGGQTYGYTF
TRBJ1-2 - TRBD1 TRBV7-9 TGTGCCAGCAGCCCCTTGGACAGGGAAGGGGTTGGCTACACCTTC CASSPLDREGVGYTF
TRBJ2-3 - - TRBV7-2 TGTGCCAGCAGCTCAGGCGGGATAAGCACAGATACGCAGTATTTT CASSSGGISTDTQYF
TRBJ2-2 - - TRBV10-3 TGTGCCGTCAGTGAGCTCTGGGAGACCGGGGAGCTGTTTTTT CAVSELWETGELFF
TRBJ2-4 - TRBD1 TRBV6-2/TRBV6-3 TGTGCCAGCAGTGACAGGGACATTCAGTACTTC CASSDRDIQYF
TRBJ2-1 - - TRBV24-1 TGTGCCACCAGTGAGTGGACAGTAGGGGAGCAGTTCTTC CATSEWTVGEQFF
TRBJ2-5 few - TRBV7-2 TGTGCCAGCAGCTTAGGCCGGGACGGAAGTAAGAGACGGACCCAGTACTTC CASSLGRDGSKRRTQYF
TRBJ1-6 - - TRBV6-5 TGTGCCAGCAGTTACTCGAGGGTCTCCAGCTCCTATAATTCACCCCTCCACTTT CASSYSRVSSSYNSPLHF
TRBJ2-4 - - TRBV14 TGTGCCAGCAGCCAGCGGACCAGCGGGATTCAGTACTTC CASSQRTSGIQYF
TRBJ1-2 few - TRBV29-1 TGCAGCGTTCGACCGATGACTAGCTATGGCTACACCTTC CSVRPMTSYGYTF
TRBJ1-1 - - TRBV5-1 TGCGCCAGCAGCTTGGCCATGTCAGATGAAGCTTTCTTT CASSLAMSDEAFF
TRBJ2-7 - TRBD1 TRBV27 TGTGCCAGCAGCTCGACAGGGGCGGGGTACGAGCAGTACTTC CASSSTGAGYEQYF
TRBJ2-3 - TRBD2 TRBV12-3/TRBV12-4 TGTGCCAGCAGTCTCGGGGGGGGCTCGCCTACGCAGTATTTT CASSLGGGSPTQYF
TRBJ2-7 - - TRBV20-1 TGCAGTGCCCCGAGAACCCCCTACGGAGACGAGCAGTACTTC CSAPRTPYGDEQYF
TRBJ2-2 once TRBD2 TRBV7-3 TGTGCCAGCAGCTTAACTGGCGGGGGGTTGACCGGGGAGCTGTTTTTT CASSLTGGGLTGELFF
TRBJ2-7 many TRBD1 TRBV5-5 TGTGCCAGCAGCTCCACGGGACAGACAACCTACGAGCAGTACTTC CASSSTGQTTYEQYF
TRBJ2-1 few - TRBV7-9 TGTGCCAGCAGCTTAACGGGGACCTCCAATGAGCAGTTCTTC CASSLTGTSNEQFF
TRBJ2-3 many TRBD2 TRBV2 TGTGCCAGCAGTGAGACTAGCGGGGGGGCAAATACGCAGTATTTT CASSETSGGANTQYF
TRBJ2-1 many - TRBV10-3 TGTGCCATCAGTGAGTCGAGGCTTGGTGAGCAGTTCTTC CAISESRLGEQFF
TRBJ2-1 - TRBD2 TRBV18 TGTGCCAGCTCACCCGAGGGGCGGGGGGCCTACAATGAGCAGTTCTTC CASSPEGRGAYNEQFF
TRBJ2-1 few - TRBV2 TGTGCCAGCAGTGCTGGTAGGACTATTTACAATGAGCAGTTCTTC CASSAGRTIYNEQFF